The present entry profiles one T cell receptor (beta chain) with its context. The germline V gene encodes CDR1 MRHNA and CDR2 SNTAGT. The length of the CDR3 is 16 residues. V shed 4 bases, J shed 7 bases, and the junction held 12 bases outside the gene matches. The sample comes from a study of blood T cell repertoires in COVID-19. Study in general: Material from acute and convalescent COVID-19 was sourced from the United States, Italy and Spain. T cells, B-cell-depleted T cells, or PBMCs provided the cDNA or gDNA that served as material.

In the original analysis: From reference gene primer amplification, estimates of nucleated cell counts were derived. The repertoire was sequenced with immunoSEQ multiplex PCR; TCRdb's copy has only in-frame clones and lacks some. D and trimming were read from the DNA, whereas the V and J calls and clone size are those reported in that table. The table has fewer than 200,000 clones, 88% seen once. The TCR was taken from a man aged 35 to 55 with active or convalescent COVID-19. The rearrangement joins TRBV6-4 to TRBJ1-1; 10 bases agree with TRBD1. The sample comprised peripheral blood. CDR3 sequence (DNA): TGTGCCAGCAGTGTTACACCGGGACAGGGGATTCTTGAAGCTTTCTTT. Its protein is CASSVTPGQGILEAFF.